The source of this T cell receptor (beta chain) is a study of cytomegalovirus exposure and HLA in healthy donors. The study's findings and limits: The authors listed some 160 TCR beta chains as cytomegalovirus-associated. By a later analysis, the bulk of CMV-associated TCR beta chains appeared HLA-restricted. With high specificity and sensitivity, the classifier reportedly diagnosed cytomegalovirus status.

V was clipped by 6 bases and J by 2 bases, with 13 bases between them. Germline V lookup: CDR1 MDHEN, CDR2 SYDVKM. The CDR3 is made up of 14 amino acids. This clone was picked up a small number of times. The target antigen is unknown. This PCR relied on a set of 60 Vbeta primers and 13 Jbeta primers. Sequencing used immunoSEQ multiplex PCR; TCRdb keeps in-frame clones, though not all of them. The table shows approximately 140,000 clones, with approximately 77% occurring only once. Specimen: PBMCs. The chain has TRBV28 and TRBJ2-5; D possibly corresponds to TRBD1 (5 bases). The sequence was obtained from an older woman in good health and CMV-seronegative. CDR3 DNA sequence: TGTGCCAGCAGCCGCAGGGTAAGGCAAGAGACCCAGTACTTC. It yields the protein CASSRRVRQETQYF.